A selection of T cell receptor beta chains follows, all from one sample in a study of shared clonotypes between healthy human individuals. Profiling relied on immunoSEQ multiplex PCR, and the TCRdb table lists in-frame clones only, not all of them. The sample yields about 490,000 clones, approximately 79% seen once. What was sequenced was PBMCs. All receptors come from a woman aged 40 to 50 in good health. Some clones in this sample may be carry-over from other donors' samples. CDR3s include the opening cysteine and the closing phenylalanine or tryptophan. The order of the fields is clone size, J gene, D gene, V gene, CDR3 protein, CDR3 DNA. The D gene is left open where the match is weak. Rows give clone size only sometimes, using once, few, many, or a class for an expanded clone.

>-|TRBJ2-1|TRBD1|TRBV10-3
CAISDSGTGAYNEQFF
TGTGCCATCAGTGATTCCGGGACAGGGGCCTACAATGAGCAGTTCTTC
>-|TRBJ2-5|-|TRBV7-9
CASSPGIWGTQYF
TGTGCCAGCAGCCCCGGGATTTGGGGGACCCAGTACTTC
>-|TRBJ2-1|-|TRBV7-9
CASSFETNEQFF
TGTGCCAGCAGCTTTGAAACCAATGAGCAGTTCTTC
>-|TRBJ1-5|TRBD1|TRBV5-6
CASSRIQGDQPQHF
TGTGCCAGCAGCCGGATCCAGGGGGATCAGCCCCAGCATTTT
>-|TRBJ2-5|-|TRBV30
CAWSSETQYF
TGTGCCTGGAGTTCTGAGACCCAGTACTTC
>-|TRBJ2-7|-|TRBV21-1
CASSSQGGVPYEQYF
TGTGCCAGCAGCTCGCAGGGCGGTGTGCCCTACGAGCAGTACTTC
>-|TRBJ1-6|-|TRBV7-3
CASSPNGAYNSPLHF
TGTGCCAGCAGCCCGAACGGGGCCTATAATTCACCCCTCCACTTT
>-|TRBJ2-2|TRBD2|TRBV10-3
CAISEREREPGGELFF
TGTGCCATCAGTGAGAGAGAGCGGGAGCCTGGCGGGGAGCTGTTTTTT
>once|TRBJ2-5|-|TRBV29-1
CSVERGWGQETQYF
TGCAGCGTTGAACGGGGATGGGGCCAAGAGACCCAGTACTTC
>-|TRBJ2-1|TRBD1|TRBV11-3
CASSLRTGGDEQFF
TGTGCCAGCAGCTTACGGACAGGGGGCGATGAGCAGTTCTTC
>-|TRBJ2-5|-|TRBV11-2
CASSSQGLETQYF
TGTGCCAGCAGTTCACAGGGTTTAGAGACCCAGTACTTC
>-|TRBJ2-3|-|TRBV6-1
CASSPEHAVGTQYF
TGTGCCAGCAGTCCCGAACATGCAGTAGGTACGCAGTATTTT
>-|TRBJ1-1|-|TRBV7-2
CASSLGSGAEAFF
TGTGCCAGCAGCTTAGGGAGTGGGGCTGAAGCTTTCTTT
>-|TRBJ2-1|TRBD2|TRBV7-2
CASSPLLAPYNEQFF
TGTGCCAGCAGCCCCCTACTAGCGCCCTACAATGAGCAGTTCTTC
>-|TRBJ2-1|TRBD1|TRBV7-8
CASSLAWGQSSYNEQFF
TGTGCCAGCAGCTTAGCGTGGGGACAGAGCTCCTACAATGAGCAGTTCTTC
>-|TRBJ2-1|TRBD2|TRBV30
CAWSVGLANNEQFF
TGTGCCTGGAGTGTAGGACTAGCTAACAATGAGCAGTTCTTC
>few|TRBJ2-1|-|TRBV4-2
CASSQDFPGGSSYNEQFF
TGTGCCAGCAGCCAAGATTTCCCTGGGGGAAGCTCCTACAATGAGCAGTTCTTC
>few|TRBJ1-2|-|TRBV9
CASSAGGALPNYGYTF
TGTGCCAGCAGCGCGGGGGGGGCACTACCTAACTATGGCTACACCTTC
>-|TRBJ2-1|TRBD2|TRBV4-2
CASSQDRISGRARNEQFF
TGTGCCAGCAGCCAAGATCGTATAAGCGGGAGGGCCCGCAATGAGCAGTTCTTC
>-|TRBJ1-2|-|TRBV28
CASTLTGYGYTF
TGTGCCAGCACGCTTACAGGTTATGGCTACACCTTC
>-|TRBJ2-4|-|TRBV5-4
CASSLGGYSPKNIQYF
TGTGCCAGCAGCCTGGGGGGTTACTCACCCAAAAACATTCAGTACTTC
>many|TRBJ1-5|-|TRBV7-8
CASGRSNQPQHF
TGTGCCAGCGGGCGGAGCAATCAGCCCCAGCATTTT
>-|TRBJ1-2|TRBD1|TRBV19
CASRDRAANYGYTF
TGTGCCAGTAGGGACAGGGCCGCTAACTATGGCTACACCTTC
>-|TRBJ2-5|TRBD2|TRBV5-1
CASSLGTSGRETQYF
TGCGCCAGCAGCCTAGGGACTAGCGGGAGGGAGACCCAGTACTTC
>-|TRBJ2-3|TRBD2|TRBV29-1
CSVVPRAGTRQYF
TGCAGCGTTGTCCCTAGGGCCGGGACTAGGCAGTATTTT
>-|TRBJ2-7|TRBD2|TRBV6-6
CASSQAGYEQYF
TGTGCCAGCAGTCAAGCGGGATACGAGCAGTACTTC
>-|TRBJ1-5|-|TRBV6-1
CASRGGAQPQHF
TGTGCCAGCAGAGGGGGGGCACAGCCCCAGCATTTT
>-|TRBJ2-7|-|TRBV2
CASSIRLDSYEQYF
TGTGCCAGCAGTATTAGATTAGACAGCTACGAGCAGTACTTC
>-|TRBJ2-7|-|TRBV15
CATSMGGSYEQYF
TGTGCCACCAGCATGGGGGGCTCGTACGAGCAGTACTTC
>-|TRBJ2-5|-|TRBV28
CASSLYRGTQETQYF
TGTGCCAGCAGTTTATATCGGGGGACACAAGAGACCCAGTACTTC
>-|TRBJ2-2|-|TRBV7-9
CASSLGFDTGELFF
TGTGCCAGCAGCTTAGGCTTCGACACCGGGGAGCTGTTTTTT
>-|TRBJ2-2|-|TRBV5-4
CASSFGGTGELFF
TGTGCCAGCAGCTTTGGGGGAACCGGGGAGCTGTTTTTT
>-|TRBJ2-1|TRBD1|TRBV9
CASSVLQGAYNEQFF
TGTGCCAGCAGCGTACTACAGGGGGCATACAATGAGCAGTTCTTC
>once|TRBJ2-1|-|TRBV11-2
CASSLVLSLATGGEQFF
TGTGCCAGCAGCTTAGTATTATCACTAGCCACCGGAGGGGAGCAGTTCTTC
>-|TRBJ1-5|-|TRBV7-2
CASSLDGGKNQPQHF
TGTGCCAGCAGCTTAGATGGCGGTAAAAATCAGCCCCAGCATTTT
>few|TRBJ2-5|-|TRBV10-3
CAISSATPQETQYF
TGTGCCATCAGTTCGGCCACCCCACAAGAGACCCAGTACTTC
>-|TRBJ1-2|-|TRBV29-1
CSVEGGQNYYGYTF
TGCAGCGTTGAAGGCGGACAGAACTACTATGGCTACACCTTC
>-|TRBJ2-6|-|TRBV4-1
CASSQERTNTGANVLTF
TGCGCCAGCAGCCAAGAAAGGACGAATACTGGGGCCAACGTCCTGACTTTC
>few|TRBJ2-7|TRBD2|TRBV5-1
CASSPRGAGEGEQYF
TGCGCCAGCAGCCCGCGAGGTGCGGGAGAGGGCGAGCAGTACTTC
>once|TRBJ1-2|-|TRBV5-8
CASSLALMGYGYTF
TGTGCCAGCAGCTTGGCTTTAATGGGCTATGGCTACACCTTC
>-|TRBJ2-7|TRBD2|TRBV5-4
CASSPGLAGVGEQYF
TGTGCCAGCAGCCCCGGACTAGCGGGAGTAGGCGAGCAGTACTTC
>-|TRBJ2-5|TRBD1|TRBV11-2
CASSLNPTGGGETQYF
TGTGCCAGCAGCCTAAACCCGACAGGGGGCGGGGAGACCCAGTACTTC